A selection of T cell receptor beta chains follows, all from one sample in a study of cytomegalovirus exposure and HLA in healthy donors. Sequencing used immunoSEQ multiplex PCR; TCRdb keeps in-frame clones, though not all of them. The data contain roughly 80,000 clones, roughly 76% of them singletons. What was sequenced was PBMCs. The receptors were sampled from a woman under 40 in good health and CMV-seronegative. The CDR3 runs from the conserved cysteine through the conserved F or W. Fields, in order: J gene, V gene, clone size, D gene, CDR3 DNA, CDR3 protein. D genes are given only for firm matches. Where a row states a size, it is once, few, many or the class of an expanded clone; other rows omit it.

J: TRBJ2-7; V: TRBV28; size: few; D: TRBD2; DNA: TGTGCCAGCAGTTTTCTGAACAGCCTGTTTTCTAGCGGGATCTACGAGCAGTACTTC; CDR3: CASSFLNSLFSSGIYEQYF
J: TRBJ2-7; V: TRBV30; size: -; D: TRBD2; DNA: TGTGCCATAGAGCGGGAGGGCCTATACGAGCAGTACTTC; CDR3: CAIEREGLYEQYF
J: TRBJ2-3; V: TRBV9; size: -; D: TRBD2; DNA: TGTGCCAGCACCGCCCCCCCAACTAGCGGGAGGTCAGATACGCAGTATTTT; CDR3: CASTAPPTSGRSDTQYF
J: TRBJ2-1; V: TRBV7-9; size: -; D: -; DNA: TGTGCCAGCAACCCCCGCGGGGCAGGTTACAATGAGCAGTTCTTC; CDR3: CASNPRGAGYNEQFF
J: TRBJ1-4; V: TRBV10-3; size: -; D: TRBD1; DNA: TGTGCCATCAGGACCGGGACAGGGGGCACTAATGAAAAACTGTTTTTT; CDR3: CAIRTGTGGTNEKLFF
J: TRBJ2-7; V: TRBV4-1; size: -; D: TRBD2; DNA: TGCGCCAGCAGCCAAGATCGGGGGGTTTCCTTCAACGAGCAGTACTTC; CDR3: CASSQDRGVSFNEQYF
J: TRBJ2-3; V: TRBV7-2; size: -; D: -; DNA: TGTGCCAGCAGCTTAGGCGACAGGGCGGGGGATACGCAGTATTTT; CDR3: CASSLGDRAGDTQYF
J: TRBJ2-3; V: TRBV9; size: -; D: -; DNA: TGTGCCAGCAGCGTAGACGGGAGTCTATATACGCAGTATTTT; CDR3: CASSVDGSLYTQYF
J: TRBJ2-5; V: TRBV10-3; size: -; D: -; DNA: TGTGCCATCAGTGAGGAGGGAGACATACAAGAGACCCAGTACTTC; CDR3: CAISEEGDIQETQYF
J: TRBJ2-5; V: TRBV2; size: -; D: TRBD2; DNA: TGTGCCAGCAGGGGGACTAGCGGTCCGGAGACCCAGTACTTC; CDR3: CASRGTSGPETQYF
J: TRBJ2-5; V: TRBV5-4; size: once; D: -; DNA: TGTGCCAGCAGCTTGGTTCAGGAAGAGACCCAGTACTTC; CDR3: CASSLVQEETQYF
J: TRBJ1-4; V: TRBV9; size: -; D: -; DNA: TGTGCCAGCAGCGTAGAAAGGCGGCAGGGTGAAAAACTGTTTTTT; CDR3: CASSVERRQGEKLFF
J: TRBJ1-4; V: TRBV9; size: -; D: -; DNA: TGTGCCAGCAGCATACGGGGACATTTGGCCCTGAATGAAAAACTGTTTTTT; CDR3: CASSIRGHLALNEKLFF
J: TRBJ2-2; V: TRBV7-3; size: -; D: TRBD2; DNA: TGTGCCAGCAGCCCTATAGCGGGATCCGCCGGGGAGCTGTTTTTT; CDR3: CASSPIAGSAGELFF
J: TRBJ1-1; V: TRBV11-2; size: -; D: TRBD1; DNA: TGTGCCAGCAGCGCCGGGACAGTGAGGAACACTGAAGCTTTCTTT; CDR3: CASSAGTVRNTEAFF
J: TRBJ1-4; V: TRBV6-1; size: -; D: -; DNA: TGTGCCAGCAGTGCCGCCGGGGGGAGGGAGAATGAAAAACTGTTTTTT; CDR3: CASSAAGGRENEKLFF
J: TRBJ2-1; V: TRBV10-1; size: -; D: -; DNA: TGCGCCAGCAGTTCGAACAGGGAGTTTTACAATGAGCAGTTCTTC; CDR3: CASSSNREFYNEQFF